These 20 T cell receptor beta chains were sequenced from one sample in a study of blood T cell repertoires in COVID-19. Produced via immunoSEQ multiplex PCR; TCRdb's table is partial and in-frame only. The data contain around 250,000 clones, roughly four fifths of them seen just once; the ten biggest clones take up approximately 4.3%. Sequencing was performed on PBMCs or T cells enriched from blood (not recorded which). Receptors originate from a young man with acute COVID-19.

CDR3 nucleotide sequence: TGTGCCAGCAGCCAGGCCCACAGGGGACCTATTTACGGGGCTGAAGCTTTCTTT. It yields the protein CASSQAHRGPIYGAEAFF. This chain connects TRBV14 to TRBJ1-1; 7 bases are a match to TRBD1. The V gene's germline CDR1 is SGHDN and CDR2 FVKESK. The J segment lost 6 bases and the V segment lost 3 bases, leaving 19 bases of the junction unmatched. CDR3 length: 18 amino acids.

This chain links TRBV19 with TRBJ2-2; a possible D gene is TRBD2 (5 bases). The ends were cut back, 5 bases at V and 1 base at J, with 8 bases in the middle. The V gene's germline CDR1 is LNHDA and CDR2 SQIVND (reference sequence). CDR3 size: 14 residues. For the CDR3, the DNA is TGTGCCAGTAGTGTCCGGGGGAACACCGGGGAGCTGTTTTTT. It yields the protein CASSVRGNTGELFF. The entire variable domain, with the rest obtained from reference TRBV19 and TRBJ2-2, is as follows: DGGITQSPKYLFRKEGQNVTLSCEQNLNHDAMYWYRQDPGQGLRLIYYSQIVNDFQKGDIAEGYSVSREKKESFPLTVTSAQKNPTAFYLCASSVRGNTGELFFGEGSRLTVL.

This clone was observed once. CDR3 in amino acids: CASTGGSGNTIYF. DNA of the CDR3: TGTGCCAGCACGGGGGGCTCTGGAAACACCATATATTTT. This rearrangement joins TRBV19 to TRBJ1-3; D might be TRBD1 (5 bases). The V end was cut by 9 bases, the J end by 0 bases, with 9 bases between. The CDR3 is 13 amino acids. Per the germline V gene, CDR1 is LNHDA and CDR2 is SQIVND (reference sequence).

The chain uses TRBV5-4 and TRBJ1-2, with TRBD1 identical over 7 bases. J gave up 7 bases and V 0 bases, and 3 bases lay outside the gene matches. The germline gives CDR1 SGHNT, CDR2 YYREEE (reference sequence). The CDR3 spans 13 residues. The CDR3 protein is CASSLGQGSGYTF. CDR3 nucleotides: TGTGCCAGCAGCTTGGGACAGGGTTCTGGCTACACCTTC.

This sequence joins TRBV21-1 and TRBJ1-4; TRBD1, as called in the table, went unchecked against the DNA. TRBV21-1 is a recognized pseudogene. This CDR3 has 14 amino acids. The chain's CDR3 is CASPPGALREKLFF. The CDR3 DNA sequence: TGTGCCAGTCCCCCAGGGGCTCTTCGGGAAAAACTGTTTTTT.

The chain uses TRBV4-2 and TRBJ2-1; possibly TRBD2 for D (5 bases). Deletions cut 5 bases from V and 1 base from J, with 9 bases between. Germline V gene data show CDR1 as LGHNA and CDR2 as YNFKEQ. The CDR3 is 14 residues long. The CDR3 DNA reads as TGTGCCAGCAGCGGCCAGCGGTCCTACAATGAGCAGTTCTTC. Residues: CASSGQRSYNEQFF.

This clone was counted once. The chain links TRBV28 to TRBJ1-1, with 7 nucleotides matching TRBD1. Per the germline V gene, CDR1 is MDHEN and CDR2 is SYDVKM. The CDR3 sequence is 13 residues long. Germline trimming cut 4 bases from V and 12 bases from J; bases unmatched to any gene: 11. The CDR3 loop is CASSSLPGGASFF. As DNA, the CDR3 is TGTGCCAGCAGTTCCCTGCCAGGGGGTGCATCTTTCTTT.

The genes are TRBV28 and TRBJ1-6, with D uncertain. Trimming removed 6 bases from V and 10 bases from J, with 13 bases in between. Germline loops: CDR1 MDHEN, CDR2 SYDVKM. The CDR3 spans 13 residues. CDR3 nucleotide sequence: TGTGCCAGCAGAGAAACCCCGGGGTCACCCCTCCACTTT. Protein: CASRETPGSPLHF.

The genes are TRBV5-4 and TRBJ2-7, with 9 bases aligning to TRBD1. Germline V gene data show CDR1 as SGHNT and CDR2 as YYREEE (reference sequence). V shed 4 bases, J shed 4 bases, and the junction held 6 bases outside the gene matches. CDR3 length equals 14 residues. The chain's CDR3 is CASSPGTGRYEQYV. In DNA, the CDR3 is TGTGCCAGCAGCCCCGGGACAGGGAGGTACGAGCAGTACGTC.

The V call is TRBV5-8, the J call TRBJ2-5; no reliable D call. The CDR3 sequence is 15 residues long. V dropped 0 bases and J dropped 7 bases, with 16 bases sitting between them. The germline CDR1 and CDR2 sequences are SGHTS and YDEGEE. The CDR3 is CASSLAQVPLGTQYF. Written as DNA, the CDR3 is TGTGCCAGCAGCTTGGCCCAGGTACCCCTGGGGACCCAGTACTTC.

This clone has only a few counts. The rearrangement joins TRBV2 to TRBJ2-7; 9 bases are shared with TRBD1. J was trimmed by 2 bases and V by 5 bases; bases with no gene match: 10. The CDR3 totals 16 residues. The V gene's germline CDR1 is SNHLY and CDR2 FYNNEI. The CDR3 DNA follows: TGTGCCAGCAGTAAGACAGGGGGGATCAGGACCTACGAGCAGTACGTC. Translation gives CASSKTGGIRTYEQYV.

The V gene is TRBV6-5, the J gene TRBJ1-1; D remains unclear. This CDR3 has 13 amino acids. Germline V gene sequence: CDR1 MNHEY, CDR2 SVGAGI. V gave up 10 bases and J gave up 11 bases, with 23 bases separating them. CDR3 amino acids: CANWTLRVCWAFF. The CDR3 DNA follows: TGTGCCAACTGGACTCTCCGGGTTTGTTGGGCTTTCTTT.

The chain links TRBV28 to TRBJ2-7, with D uncertain. Looked up from germline, CDR1 is MDHEN and CDR2 is SYDVKM. V shed 7 bases and J shed 1 base, with 14 bases lying between them. The length of the CDR3 is 14 residues. The CDR3 bases are TGTGCCAGCAATGATCGGCCTAGATCCTACGAGCAGTACGTC. Residues: CASNDRPRSYEQYV.

The chain has TRBV27 and TRBJ2-2, with D tentatively TRBD1 (5 bases). Deletions cut 3 bases from V and 6 bases from J, with 20 bases between. In germline, CDR1 is MNHEY, CDR2 SMNVEV (reference sequence). The CDR3 contains 17 residues. The DNA for the CDR3 is TGTGCCAGCAGTTTTTATTATTTTAGGGGTGAAGCCGGGGAGCTGTTTTTT. Translation gives CASSFYYFRGEAGELFF.

The V call is TRBV19, the J call TRBJ2-2; 10 nucleotides agree with TRBD2. V shed 6 bases and J 6 bases; nucleotides not matched to a gene: 7. Germline V CDR1 and CDR2: LNHDA, SQIVND (reference sequence). The CDR3 runs to 15 residues. CDR3: CASRSGGAFPGELFF. CDR3 DNA: TGTGCCAGTAGAAGCGGGGGGGCGTTTCCCGGGGAGCTGTTTTTT.

In its sample, this clone was seen once. The rearrangement joins TRBV9 to TRBJ2-1; TRBD2 aligns across 9 bases. CDR3 size: 15 residues. Germline CDR1 is SGDLS and CDR2 is YYNGEE. V was pared by 0 bases and J by 10 bases, with 8 bases of the junction left unmatched. The DNA for the CDR3 is TGTGCCAGCAGCGTAGGGCTAGCGGGAACGTACGAGCAGTTCTTC. This translates into CASSVGLAGTYEQFF.

The chain combines TRBV6-5 with TRBJ1-5; TRBD1 is a possible D gene (5 bases). V was shortened by 5 bases and J by 4 bases, with 15 bases between the two germline ends. Germline CDR1 is MNHEY and CDR2 is SVGAGI. This CDR3 has 15 residues. The CDR3 sequence: CASSPQNGGNQPQHF. CDR3 sequence (DNA): TGTGCCAGCAGTCCACAGAACGGGGGAAATCAGCCCCAGCATTTT.

The chain recombines TRBV5-1 with TRBJ2-2; a possible D gene is TRBD1 (5 bases). The CDR3 loop spans 16 amino acids. Trimming pared 1 base from V and 5 bases from J, leaving 15 bases between. The germline V gene has CDR1 SGHRS and CDR2 YFSETQ. The CDR3 loop reads CASSLSFRTPTGELFF. The DNA for the CDR3 is TGCGCCAGCAGCTTGTCGTTCCGGACACCAACCGGGGAGCTGTTTTTT.

The V gene is TRBV5-4, the J gene TRBJ2-2, with TRBD2 matching over 11 bases. The germline V gene has CDR1 SGHNT and CDR2 YYREEE (reference sequence). The length of the CDR3 is 16 residues. V lost 4 bases, J lost 7 bases, and 9 bases stayed unmatched. CDR3 DNA: TGTGCCAGCAGCATGGGGACTAGCGGACGTCTCGGGGAGCTGTTTTTT. Protein product: CASSMGTSGRLGELFF. Supplemented by reference TRBV5-4 and TRBJ2-2, the full variable domain reads ETGVTQSPTHLIKTRGQQVTLRCSSQSGHNTVSWYQQALGQGPQFIFQYYREEENGRGNFPPRFSGLQFPNYSSELNVNALELDDSALYLCASSMGTSGRLGELFFGEGSRLTVL.

Details on this clone: A junction end diverges from the germline sequence, so it may reflect a read error. This chain joins TRBV5-1 and TRBJ1-6, with no clear D. Germline values: CDR1 SGHRS, CDR2 YFSETQ. The CDR3 totals 13 residues. CDR3 sequence reads: CASSLQEDSPLHF. CDR3 DNA: TGTGCCAGCAGCTTGCAAGAGGATTCACCCCTCCACTTT. The variable domain in full, with the rest retrieved from reference TRBV5-1 and TRBJ1-6, is KAGVTQTPRYLIKTRGQQVTLSCSPISGHRSVSWYQQTPGQGLQFLFEYFSETQRNKGNFPGRFSGRQFSNSRSEMNVSTLELGDSALYLCASSLQEDSPLHFGNGTRLTVT.